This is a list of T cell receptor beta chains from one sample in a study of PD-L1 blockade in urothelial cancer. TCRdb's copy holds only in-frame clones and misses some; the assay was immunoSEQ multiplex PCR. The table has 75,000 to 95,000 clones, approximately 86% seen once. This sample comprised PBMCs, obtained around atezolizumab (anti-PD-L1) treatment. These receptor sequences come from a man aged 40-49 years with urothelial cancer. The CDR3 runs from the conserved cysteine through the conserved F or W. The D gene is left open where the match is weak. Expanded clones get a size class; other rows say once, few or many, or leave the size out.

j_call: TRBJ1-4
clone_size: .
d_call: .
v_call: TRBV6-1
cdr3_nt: TGTGCCAGCAGCGGACGGAGGCGTAATGAAAAACTGTTTTTT
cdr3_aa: CASSGRRRNEKLFF

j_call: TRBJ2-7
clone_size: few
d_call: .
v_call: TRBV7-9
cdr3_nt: TGTGCCAGCAGCTCAGGACGGCTCAGGGCCTACGAGCAGTACTTC
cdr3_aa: CASSSGRLRAYEQYF

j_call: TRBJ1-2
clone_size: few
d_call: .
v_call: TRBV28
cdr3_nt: TGTGCCAGCACCCTAGAACAGGGTGGCTACACCTTC
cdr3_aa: CASTLEQGGYTF

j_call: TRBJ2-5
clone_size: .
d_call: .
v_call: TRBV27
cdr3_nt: TGTGCCAGTACCTTTTCGGGACTGACACAAGAGACCCAGTACTTC
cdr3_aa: CASTFSGLTQETQYF

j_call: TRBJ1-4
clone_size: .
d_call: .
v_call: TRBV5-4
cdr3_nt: TGTGCCAGCAGCTCCGGTAGGGAGGGTGAAAAACTGTTTTTT
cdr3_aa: CASSSGREGEKLFF

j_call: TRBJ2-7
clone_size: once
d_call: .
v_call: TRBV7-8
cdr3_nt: TGTGCCAGCAGCCCCCGGGGAGATTACTACGAGCAGTACTTC
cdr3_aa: CASSPRGDYYEQYF

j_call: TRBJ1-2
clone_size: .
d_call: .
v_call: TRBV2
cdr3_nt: TGTGCCAGCAGTGGTTCTTCAGGGACTTATGGCTACACCTTC
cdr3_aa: CASSGSSGTYGYTF

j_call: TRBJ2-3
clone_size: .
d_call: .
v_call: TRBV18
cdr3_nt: TGTGCCAGCTCACCTTACGGAGATACGCAGTATTTT
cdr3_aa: CASSPYGDTQYF

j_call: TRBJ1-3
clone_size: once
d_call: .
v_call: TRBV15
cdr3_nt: TGTGCCACCAGCAGATTGGGCACAAGCTCTGGAAACACCATATATTTT
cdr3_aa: CATSRLGTSSGNTIYF

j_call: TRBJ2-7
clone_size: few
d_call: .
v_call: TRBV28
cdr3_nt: TGTGCCAGCACCACCAGGGTCTCCTACGAGCAGTACTTC
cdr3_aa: CASTTRVSYEQYF

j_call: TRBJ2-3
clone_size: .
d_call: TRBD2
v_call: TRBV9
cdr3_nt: TGTGCCAGCAGCGTAGTTAGCGGGTTGATTGCAGATACGCAGTATTTT
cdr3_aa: CASSVVSGLIADTQYF

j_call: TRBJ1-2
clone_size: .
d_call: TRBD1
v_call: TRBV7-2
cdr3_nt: TGTGCCAGCAGCTGGACAGGGGTTAACTATGGCTACACCTTC
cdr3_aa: CASSWTGVNYGYTF

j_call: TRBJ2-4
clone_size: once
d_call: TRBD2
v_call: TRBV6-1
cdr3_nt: TGTGCCAGCAGTGAATGGGGGGGTCAAAACATTCAGTACTTC
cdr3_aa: CASSEWGGQNIQYF